Presented here are 13 T cell receptor beta chains from one specimen sequenced in a study of CD8 T cells in Susac syndrome. Random hexamers served to reverse transcribe roughly 0.45 to 1 ug RNA. One entry per CDR3 protein results from TCRdb running MiXCR on the immunoSEQ multiplex PCR reads. Altogether 150,000 to 200,000 distinct CDR3 sequences are present, over 85% being singletons, with the ten largest covering more than 0.12%. Specimen: CD4+ T cells from PBMCs. These receptors originate from a human donor in good health.

This sequence joins TRBV23-1 and TRBJ2-1, with 14 bases fitting TRBD2. TRBV23-1 is an open reading frame whose function is uncertain. The CDR3 extends over 17 amino acids. V gave up 3 bases and J gave up 8 bases; unmatched junction bases: 9. The CDR3 region is CASSHRLAGGPDDEQFF. DNA of the CDR3: TGCGCCAGCAGTCATAGACTAGCGGGGGGGCCAGACGATGAGCAGTTCTTC.

The V and J genes are TRBV9 and TRBJ2-2; tentative D call: TRBD2 (5 bases). CDR1 SGDLS and CDR2 YYNGEE come from the germline V gene. The V end lost 0 bases, the J end lost 5 bases, and 5 bases lay between the germline ends. CDR3 length: 13 residues. The CDR3 DNA follows: TGTGCCAGCAGCGTAGCGGGAACCGGGGAGCTGTTTTTT. This sequence encodes CASSVAGTGELFF.

This chain links TRBV7-9 with TRBJ2-3, with TRBD2 identical over 10 bases. The CDR3 has 14 amino acids. The trim removed 5 bases at V and 4 bases at J, leaving 3 bases unmatched. Germline V gives CDR1 SEHNR, CDR2 FQNEAQ (reference sequence). The CDR3: CASSNGTSADTQYF. CDR3 DNA: TGTGCCAGCAGCAACGGGACTAGCGCAGATACGCAGTATTTT.

The chain combines TRBV29-1 with TRBJ2-1, with 8 positions matching TRBD1. Germline-derived CDR1 and CDR2 are SQVTM and ANQGSEA. There are 14 residues in the CDR3. V gave up 4 bases and J gave up 3 bases; unmatched junction bases: 5. DNA for the CDR3: TGCAGCGTTGCAGGGGGCGCTTTCTACAATGAGCAGTTCTTC. Its translation is CSVAGGAFYNEQFF.

The rearrangement joins TRBV18 to TRBJ2-5; the D gene is possibly TRBD1 (6 bases). Germline V gene sequence: CDR1 KGHSH, CDR2 LQKENI. The V end lost 4 bases, the J end lost 1 base, and 10 bases lay between the germline ends. CDR3 length equals 14 residues. CDR3 sequence: CASSLGQLQETQYF. Written as DNA, the CDR3 is TGTGCCAGCTCACTCGGACAGCTCCAAGAGACCCAGTACTTC.

The V call is TRBV11-1, the J call TRBJ1-2; 8 nucleotides align to TRBD1. This CDR3 has 17 residues. CDR1 and CDR2 from the germline V gene are SGHAT and FQDESV (reference sequence). Trimming removed 4 bases from V and 2 bases from J; junction bases left unmatched: 12. CDR3 DNA sequence: TGTGCCAGCAGCTCTGCCTTCGACAGGGGAGAAAACTATGGCTACACCTTC. Amino acid sequence: CASSSAFDRGENYGYTF.

The V gene is TRBV7-2, the J gene TRBJ2-5, with TRBD2 matching 7 bases. The CDR3 loop spans 17 amino acids. CDR1 SGHTA and CDR2 FQGNSA come from the germline V gene. V shed 1 base, J shed 5 bases, and the junction held 13 bases outside the gene matches. The CDR3 DNA follows: TGTGCCAGCAGCTTAGGGGCTTTCACGGGGGGAGAGGAGACCCAGTACTTC. It translates to CASSLGAFTGGEETQYF.

This chain uses TRBV4-1 with TRBJ2-3; either TRBD1 or TRBD2 may fit D (7 bases each). CDR3 length: 18 amino acids. V lost 3 bases to trimming and J lost 6 bases, with 25 bases between them. The germline V gene has CDR1 MGHRA and CDR2 YSYEKL. The CDR3 nucleotides read TGCGCCAGCAGCCAGGGGGGGAGATGGGACAGAGGTATGGATACGCAGTATTTT. Encoded protein: CASSQGGRWDRGMDTQYF.

This clonotype was seen only once. The J gene is TRBJ2-3, the V gene TRBV7-2, with 8 bases matching TRBD2. V shed 5 bases, J shed 7 bases, and the junction held 11 bases outside the gene matches. Germline V gene lookup returns CDR1 SGHTA and CDR2 FQGNSA. This CDR3 has 15 amino acids. The CDR3 protein is CASSLQRGPRNTQYF. The CDR3, as DNA: TGTGCCAGCAGCCTCCAGCGGGGGCCCCGAAATACGCAGTATTTT.

DNA for the CDR3: TGCAGTGCTACTACGGGACTATTCACAGATACGCAGTATTTT. Protein product: CSATTGLFTDTQYF. The V gene is TRBV20-1, the J gene TRBJ2-3; TRBD2 matches 7 bases. This CDR3 comprises 14 residues. The germline gives CDR1 DFQATT, CDR2 SNEGSKA (reference sequence). J gave up 2 bases and V 4 bases, and 6 bases lay outside the gene matches.

The CDR3 nucleotides are TGCAGCGTCTCAAGGGACAGGGGCACTGAAGCTTTCTTT. Protein product: CSVSRDRGTEAFF. The gene calls are TRBV29-1 and TRBJ1-1; 10 bases fit TRBD1. The V and J ends lost 6 bases and 4 bases, in that order; junction bases with no gene match: 5. The length of the CDR3 is 13 residues. Germline values: CDR1 SQVTM, CDR2 ANQGSEA.

The gene calls are TRBV12-3 or TRBV12-4 and TRBJ1-1; TRBD1 is a possible D gene (5 bases). CDR3 length: 14 amino acids. Trimming took off 5 bases at V and 0 bases at J, with 10 bases between the two ends. The CDR3 DNA sequence: TGTGCCAGCAGTGCCGGGACGCTGAACACTGAAGCTTTCTTT. It is translated as CASSAGTLNTEAFF.

This chain links TRBV29-1 with TRBJ1-2, with 8 positions matching TRBD1. Germline CDR1 reads SQVTM; CDR2 reads ANQGSEA. J gave up 8 bases and V 6 bases, and 5 bases lay outside the gene matches. The CDR3 is 11 amino acids. The CDR3 DNA is TGCAGCGTCCGGACAGGGAACGGCTACACCTTC. Translation: CSVRTGNGYTF.